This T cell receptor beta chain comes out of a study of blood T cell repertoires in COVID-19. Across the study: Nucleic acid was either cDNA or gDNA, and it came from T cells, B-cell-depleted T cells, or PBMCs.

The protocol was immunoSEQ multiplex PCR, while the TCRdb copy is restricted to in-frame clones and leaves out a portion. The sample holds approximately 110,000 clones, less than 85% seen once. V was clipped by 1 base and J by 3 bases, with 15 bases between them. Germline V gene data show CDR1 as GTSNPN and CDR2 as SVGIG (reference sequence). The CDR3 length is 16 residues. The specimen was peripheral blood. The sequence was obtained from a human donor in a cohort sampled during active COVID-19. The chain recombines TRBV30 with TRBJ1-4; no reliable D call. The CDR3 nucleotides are TGTGCCTGGAGTGCATTGGATAACCGGGCTAATGAAAAACTGTTTTTT. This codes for CAWSALDNRANEKLFF.